This TCR beta chain was captured in a study of CD8+CD57+ T cells in acquired aplastic anemia. About the study: Sorted CD4+ and CD8+ cells gave a mean 3.2 ug DNA, range 0.2 to 27.4 ug. On average, healthy donors gave 10 million to 14 million reads for CD4+ cells.

In germline, CDR1 is LNHDA, CDR2 SQIVND (reference sequence). Trimming took 3 bases from V and 2 from J, leaving 19 bases between them. This CDR3 has 17 residues. CDR3 and TCR beta VDJ profiling relied on a genomic DNA template. Each CDR3 protein gets one entry after TCRdb re-called the reads with MiXCR. The sample lists hundreds of thousands of distinct CDR3 sequences; roughly 68% were seen once. On this clonotype: Its antigen is not known.

Study-wide results and caveats: Twenty-nine CD8+ CDR3 sequences were shared between patients and controls. CD8+ Simpson's diversity in patients was not significantly different from that in controls.

This chain links TRBV19 with TRBJ1-2, with D uncertain. Sequenced material: sorted CD4+, CD8+, or CD8+CD57+ T cells (not recorded which) from PBMCs. This sequence originates from a human donor in good health, serving as a control. Here the CDR3 DNA reads TGTGCCAGTAGTATTAACGAGGTGGGTGCAAAGAACTATGGCTACACCTTC. It codes for CASSINEVGAKNYGYTF. Full variable domain (rest looked up from reference TRBV19 and TRBJ1-2): DGGITQSPKYLFRKEGQNVTLSCEQNLNHDAMYWYRQDPGQGLRLIYYSQIVNDFQKGDIAEGYSVSREKKESFPLTVTSAQKNPTAFYLCASSINEVGAKNYGYTFGSGTRLTVV.